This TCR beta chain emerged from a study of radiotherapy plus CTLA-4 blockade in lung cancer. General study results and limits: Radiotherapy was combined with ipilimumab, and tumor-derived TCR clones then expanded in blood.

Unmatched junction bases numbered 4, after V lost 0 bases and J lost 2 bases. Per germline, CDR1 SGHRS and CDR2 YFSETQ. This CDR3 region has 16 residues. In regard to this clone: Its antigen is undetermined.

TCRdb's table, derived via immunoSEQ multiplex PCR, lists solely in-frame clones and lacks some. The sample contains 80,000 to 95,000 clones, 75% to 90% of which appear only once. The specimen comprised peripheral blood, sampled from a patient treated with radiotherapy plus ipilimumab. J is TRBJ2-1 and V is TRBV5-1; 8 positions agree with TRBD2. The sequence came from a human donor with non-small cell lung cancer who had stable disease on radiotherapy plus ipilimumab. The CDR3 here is CASSLERESPYNEQFF. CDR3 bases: TGCGCCAGCAGCTTGGAGCGGGAGAGCCCCTACAATGAGCAGTTCTTC.